Shown below are 3 T cell receptor beta chains from a single sample sequenced in a study of T cells in localized non-small cell lung cancer. Sequencing used immunoSEQ multiplex PCR; TCRdb keeps in-frame clones, though not all of them. This repertoire shows fewer than 90,000 clones, about 83% found once; its top ten account for roughly 3%. The sequencing used peripheral blood, collected before any cancer treatment. The receptors stem from a man aged 35-69 years with stage I lung adenocarcinoma.

This chain connects TRBV11-2 to TRBJ2-5; 8 bases match TRBD2. The V and J ends lost 2 bases and 1 base, in that order; junction bases with no gene match: 6. This CDR3 has 16 amino acids. Germline lookup yields CDR1 SGHAT and CDR2 FQNNGV. The CDR3: CASSLSGGGIQETQYF. The DNA of the CDR3 is TGTGCCAGCAGCTTAAGCGGCGGGGGGATCCAAGAGACCCAGTACTTC.

This clone was observed a single time. The genes are TRBV5-5 and TRBJ1-2; D not resolved. The ends were cut back, 0 bases at V and 7 bases at J, with 4 bases in the middle. Germline V gives CDR1 SGHKS, CDR2 YYEKEE (reference sequence). This CDR3 is 11 amino acids long. This CDR3 is CASSLEIGYTF. CDR3 coding DNA: TGTGCCAGCAGCTTGGAGATTGGCTACACCTTC.

The CDR3 is CASKRSNRNTEAFF. The CDR3 DNA sequence: TGTGCCAGCAAGCGAAGTAACAGGAACACTGAAGCTTTCTTT. This chain uses TRBV27 with TRBJ1-1; D ambiguous. V was trimmed by 7 bases and J by 1 base, leaving 13 bases between them. The CDR3 is 14 amino acids. Germline values: CDR1 MNHEY, CDR2 SMNVEV (reference sequence).